These T cell receptor beta chains were read from a single sample in a study of shared clonotypes between healthy human individuals. The protocol was immunoSEQ multiplex PCR, while the TCRdb copy is restricted to in-frame clones and leaves out a portion. The sample holds around 2,100,000 clones; about 95% are singletons and the top ten take more than 0.95%. Material for sequencing was naive CD8+ T cells sorted from blood. These receptors were collected from a man aged 18 to 35 in good health. Each CDR3 is given with its conserved first and last residue. Fields, in order: J gene, V gene, clone size, D gene, CDR3 protein, CDR3 DNA. The D gene is left open where the match is weak. Rows may omit the clone size; those that give it use once, few, many or a size class.

J gene: TRBJ2-1
V gene: TRBV10-2
clone size: -
D gene: TRBD2
CDR3 protein: CASTEGTAGGLDEQFF
CDR3 DNA: TGCGCCAGCACCGAGGGTACAGCGGGAGGCCTCGATGAGCAGTTCTTC

J gene: TRBJ2-1
V gene: TRBV29-1
clone size: -
D gene: TRBD2
CDR3 protein: CSVEGTSGYTHEQFF
CDR3 DNA: TGCAGCGTTGAGGGGACTAGCGGATACACCCATGAGCAGTTCTTC

J gene: TRBJ2-7
V gene: TRBV10-3
clone size: -
D gene: TRBD1
CDR3 protein: CAISVGQGVYEQYF
CDR3 DNA: TGTGCCATCAGTGTAGGGCAGGGGGTATACGAGCAGTACTTC

J gene: TRBJ2-1
V gene: TRBV7-9
clone size: once
D gene: TRBD1
CDR3 protein: CASSDRGNEQFF
CDR3 DNA: TGTGCCAGCAGCGACAGGGGAAATGAGCAGTTCTTC

J gene: TRBJ2-5
V gene: TRBV28
clone size: -
D gene: -
CDR3 protein: CASSYQGPQETQYF
CDR3 DNA: TGTGCCAGCAGTTACCAGGGACCCCAAGAGACCCAGTACTTC

J gene: TRBJ1-6
V gene: TRBV9
clone size: -
D gene: -
CDR3 protein: CASSVRGDRGDRSPLHF
CDR3 DNA: TGTGCCAGCAGCGTCCGAGGGGATCGGGGAGATCGGTCACCCCTCCACTTT

J gene: TRBJ2-1
V gene: TRBV6-5
clone size: -
D gene: TRBD2
CDR3 protein: CASSPLAGAEQFF
CDR3 DNA: TGTGCCAGCAGCCCACTAGCGGGGGCGGAGCAGTTCTTC

J gene: TRBJ2-5
V gene: TRBV6-6
clone size: -
D gene: -
CDR3 protein: CASSEWRQETQYF
CDR3 DNA: TGTGCCAGCAGTGAGTGGAGACAAGAGACCCAGTACTTC

J gene: TRBJ2-1
V gene: TRBV7-9
clone size: -
D gene: -
CDR3 protein: CASSLRGNEQFF
CDR3 DNA: TGTGCCAGCAGCCTTAGAGGTAATGAGCAGTTCTTC

J gene: TRBJ2-7
V gene: TRBV5-1
clone size: -
D gene: -
CDR3 protein: CASSLRQGRSYEQYF
CDR3 DNA: TGCGCCAGCAGCTTGAGGCAGGGGCGCTCCTACGAGCAGTACTTC

J gene: TRBJ2-7
V gene: TRBV7-9
clone size: -
D gene: -
CDR3 protein: CASSLGAGATPYEQYF
CDR3 DNA: TGTGCCAGCAGCTTAGGGGCGGGGGCGACCCCCTACGAGCAGTACTTC

J gene: TRBJ2-7
V gene: TRBV7-2
clone size: once
D gene: -
CDR3 protein: CASSYPGLEQYF
CDR3 DNA: TGTGCCAGCAGCTACCCTGGGTTGGAGCAGTACTTC

J gene: TRBJ2-1
V gene: TRBV27
clone size: -
D gene: -
CDR3 protein: CASSLVVYGEQFF
CDR3 DNA: TGTGCCAGCAGTTTAGTTGTTTATGGTGAGCAGTTCTTC

J gene: TRBJ2-4
V gene: TRBV13
clone size: -
D gene: TRBD1
CDR3 protein: CASSLQTGGTDIQYF
CDR3 DNA: TGTGCCAGCAGCTTACAGACAGGGGGCACGGACATTCAGTACTTC

J gene: TRBJ2-7
V gene: TRBV11-2
clone size: -
D gene: -
CDR3 protein: CASSTGGEREQYF
CDR3 DNA: TGTGCCAGCAGCACAGGGGGGGAACGGGAGCAGTACTTC

J gene: TRBJ2-2
V gene: TRBV10-1
clone size: -
D gene: -
CDR3 protein: CASRSTGELFF
CDR3 DNA: TGCGCCAGCAGATCGACCGGGGAGCTGTTTTTT

J gene: TRBJ1-4
V gene: TRBV11-2
clone size: -
D gene: -
CDR3 protein: CASSWEGDEKLFF
CDR3 DNA: TGTGCCAGCAGCTGGGAGGGGGATGAAAAACTGTTTTTT

J gene: TRBJ2-7
V gene: TRBV2
clone size: -
D gene: TRBD1
CDR3 protein: CASSEVHRGSYEQYF
CDR3 DNA: TGTGCCAGCAGTGAGGTCCACAGGGGCTCCTACGAGCAGTACTTC

J gene: TRBJ2-3
V gene: TRBV9
clone size: -
D gene: -
CDR3 protein: CASSTRTDTQYF
CDR3 DNA: TGTGCCAGCAGCACCCGCACAGATACGCAGTATTTT

J gene: TRBJ2-5
V gene: TRBV11-2
clone size: -
D gene: TRBD2
CDR3 protein: CASSLGAGEKSLLQETQYF
CDR3 DNA: TGTGCCAGCAGCTTAGGGGCGGGGGAGAAATCGCTTCTACAAGAGACCCAGTACTTC

J gene: TRBJ2-7
V gene: TRBV5-1
clone size: -
D gene: -
CDR3 protein: CASSLPYEQYF
CDR3 DNA: TGCGCCAGCAGCCTCCCCTACGAGCAGTACTTC

J gene: TRBJ1-3
V gene: TRBV4-3
clone size: -
D gene: -
CDR3 protein: CASSQDSGRGNTIYF
CDR3 DNA: TGCGCCAGCAGCCAAGATTCTGGCAGGGGAAACACCATATATTTT

J gene: TRBJ2-7
V gene: TRBV7-8
clone size: -
D gene: TRBD2
CDR3 protein: CASSFYSAGAYEQYF
CDR3 DNA: TGTGCCAGCAGCTTTTATAGTGCGGGGGCCTACGAGCAGTACTTC

J gene: TRBJ2-3
V gene: TRBV27
clone size: -
D gene: TRBD1
CDR3 protein: CASSLYPRQGWTDTQYF
CDR3 DNA: TGTGCCAGCAGTTTATATCCCCGACAGGGGTGGACAGATACGCAGTATTTT

J gene: TRBJ1-2
V gene: TRBV11-2
clone size: -
D gene: -
CDR3 protein: CASSHLTDPSGYTF
CDR3 DNA: TGTGCCAGCAGCCACCTGACAGATCCCTCTGGCTACACCTTC

J gene: TRBJ1-1
V gene: TRBV11-1
clone size: -
D gene: -
CDR3 protein: CASSPAPPDTEAFF
CDR3 DNA: TGTGCCAGCAGCCCGGCCCCACCCGACACTGAAGCTTTCTTT

J gene: TRBJ2-4
V gene: TRBV7-9
clone size: -
D gene: -
CDR3 protein: CASSAEKAKNIQYF
CDR3 DNA: TGTGCCAGCAGTGCCGAGAAAGCCAAAAACATTCAGTACTTC

J gene: TRBJ2-1
V gene: TRBV7-2
clone size: -
D gene: TRBD2
CDR3 protein: CASSLRQVAGDREQFF
CDR3 DNA: TGTGCCAGCAGCTTACGGCAGGTAGCGGGGGATCGCGAGCAGTTCTTC

J gene: TRBJ2-7
V gene: TRBV27
clone size: -
D gene: -
CDR3 protein: CASSLSVGIYEQYF
CDR3 DNA: TGTGCCAGCAGTTTATCTGTCGGGATATACGAGCAGTACTTC

J gene: TRBJ2-1
V gene: TRBV7-9
clone size: -
D gene: TRBD2
CDR3 protein: CASSFRLADYNEQFF
CDR3 DNA: TGTGCCAGCAGCTTTCGTCTAGCGGACTACAATGAGCAGTTCTTC

J gene: TRBJ2-1
V gene: TRBV6-5
clone size: -
D gene: -
CDR3 protein: CASSIQGSVYNEQFF
CDR3 DNA: TGTGCCAGCAGTATCCAGGGGAGTGTCTACAATGAGCAGTTCTTC

J gene: TRBJ2-2
V gene: TRBV7-9
clone size: -
D gene: -
CDR3 protein: CASSDGRPDTGELFF
CDR3 DNA: TGTGCCAGCAGCGATGGACGGCCGGACACCGGGGAGCTGTTTTTT

J gene: TRBJ2-7
V gene: TRBV7-9
clone size: -
D gene: -
CDR3 protein: CASSPGGLEQYF
CDR3 DNA: TGTGCCAGCAGCCCAGGGGGGCTTGAGCAGTACTTC

J gene: TRBJ2-5
V gene: TRBV19
clone size: -
D gene: -
CDR3 protein: CASSIDNQRNQETQYF
CDR3 DNA: TGTGCCAGTAGTATAGATAATCAGAGGAACCAAGAGACCCAGTACTTC

J gene: TRBJ2-5
V gene: TRBV27
clone size: -
D gene: TRBD2
CDR3 protein: CASSAGLARETQYF
CDR3 DNA: TGTGCCAGCAGTGCGGGACTAGCGAGAGAGACCCAGTACTTC

J gene: TRBJ1-1
V gene: TRBV4-3
clone size: -
D gene: -
CDR3 protein: CASSPGPADTEAFF
CDR3 DNA: TGCGCCAGCAGCCCAGGGCCGGCGGACACTGAAGCTTTCTTT

J gene: TRBJ1-2
V gene: TRBV4-1
clone size: -
D gene: -
CDR3 protein: CASSQEIGRFYGYTF
CDR3 DNA: TGCGCCAGCAGCCAAGAAATTGGGCGGTTCTATGGCTACACCTTC

J gene: TRBJ2-7
V gene: TRBV27
clone size: -
D gene: -
CDR3 protein: CASSHQRSYEQYF
CDR3 DNA: TGTGCCAGCAGTCACCAACGGTCCTACGAGCAGTACTTC

J gene: TRBJ2-5
V gene: TRBV29-1
clone size: -
D gene: TRBD2
CDR3 protein: CSVVELAVNQETQYF
CDR3 DNA: TGCAGCGTTGTTGAACTAGCGGTGAATCAAGAGACCCAGTACTTC

J gene: TRBJ2-5
V gene: TRBV4-1
clone size: -
D gene: -
CDR3 protein: CASSRGLGETQYF
CDR3 DNA: TGCGCCAGCAGCCGGGGTCTGGGGGAGACCCAGTACTTC

J gene: TRBJ1-2
V gene: TRBV28
clone size: -
D gene: -
CDR3 protein: CASRTTGNGYTF
CDR3 DNA: TGTGCCAGCAGAACCACAGGGAATGGCTACACCTTC

J gene: TRBJ1-3
V gene: TRBV5-1
clone size: -
D gene: -
CDR3 protein: CASSPTAENTIYF
CDR3 DNA: TGCGCCAGCAGCCCAACCGCGGAAAACACCATATATTTT

J gene: TRBJ2-5
V gene: TRBV6-6
clone size: -
D gene: TRBD2
CDR3 protein: CASSYRTSGIETQYF
CDR3 DNA: TGTGCCAGCAGTTACCGGACTAGCGGGATTGAGACCCAGTACTTC